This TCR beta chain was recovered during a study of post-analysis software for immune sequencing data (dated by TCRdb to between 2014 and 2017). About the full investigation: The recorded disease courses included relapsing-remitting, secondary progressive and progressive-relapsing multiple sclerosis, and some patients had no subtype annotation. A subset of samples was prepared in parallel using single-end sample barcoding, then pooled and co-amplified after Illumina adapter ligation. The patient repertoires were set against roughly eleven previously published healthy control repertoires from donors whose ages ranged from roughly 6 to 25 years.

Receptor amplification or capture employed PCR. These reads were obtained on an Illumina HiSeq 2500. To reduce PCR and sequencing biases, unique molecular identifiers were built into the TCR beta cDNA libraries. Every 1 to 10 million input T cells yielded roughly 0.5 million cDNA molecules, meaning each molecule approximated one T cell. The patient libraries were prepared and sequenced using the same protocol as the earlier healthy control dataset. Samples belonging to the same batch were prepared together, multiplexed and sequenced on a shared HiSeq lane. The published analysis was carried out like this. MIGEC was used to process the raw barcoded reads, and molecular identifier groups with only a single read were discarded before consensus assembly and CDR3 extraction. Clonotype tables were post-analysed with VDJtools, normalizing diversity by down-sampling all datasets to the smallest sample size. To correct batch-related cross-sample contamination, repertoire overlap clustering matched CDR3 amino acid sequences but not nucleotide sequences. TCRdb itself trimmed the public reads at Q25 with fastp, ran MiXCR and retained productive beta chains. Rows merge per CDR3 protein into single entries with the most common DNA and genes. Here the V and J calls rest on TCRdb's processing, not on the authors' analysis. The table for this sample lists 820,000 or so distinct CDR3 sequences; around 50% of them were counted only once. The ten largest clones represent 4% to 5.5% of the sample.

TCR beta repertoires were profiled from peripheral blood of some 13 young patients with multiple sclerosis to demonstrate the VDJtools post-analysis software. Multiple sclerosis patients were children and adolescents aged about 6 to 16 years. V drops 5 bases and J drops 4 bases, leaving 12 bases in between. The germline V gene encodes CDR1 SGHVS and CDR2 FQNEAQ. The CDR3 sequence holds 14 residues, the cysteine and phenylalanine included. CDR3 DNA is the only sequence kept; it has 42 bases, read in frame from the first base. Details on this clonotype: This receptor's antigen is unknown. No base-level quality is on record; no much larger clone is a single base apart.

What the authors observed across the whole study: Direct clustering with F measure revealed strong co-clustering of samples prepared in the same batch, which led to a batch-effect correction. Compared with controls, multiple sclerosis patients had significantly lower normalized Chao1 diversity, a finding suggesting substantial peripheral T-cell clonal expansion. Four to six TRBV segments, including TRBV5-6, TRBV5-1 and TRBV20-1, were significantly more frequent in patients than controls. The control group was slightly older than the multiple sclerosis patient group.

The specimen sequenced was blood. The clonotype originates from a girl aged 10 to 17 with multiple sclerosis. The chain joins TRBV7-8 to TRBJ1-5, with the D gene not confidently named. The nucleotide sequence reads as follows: TGTGCCAGCAGCCCCCCGCTGGGAAATCAGCCCCAGCATTTT. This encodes CASSPPLGNQPQHF.